This TCR beta chain originates from a study of blood T cell repertoires in COVID-19. As for the study in general: T cells, B-cell-depleted T cells, or PBMCs provided the cDNA or gDNA that served as material.

Only in-frame clones appear in the TCRdb table, and some are missing; sequencing was by immunoSEQ multiplex PCR. The repertoire holds about 270,000 clones, approximately 90% seen once, with 2% to 2.5% in the top ten. Germline V gene lookup returns CDR1 KGHDR and CDR2 SFDVKD. The ends lost 4 bases at V and 0 bases at J; junction bases unmatched: 9. This CDR3 comprises 18 residues. This TCR was sampled from a woman aged 40 to 49 with acute COVID-19. The specimen sequenced was PBMCs or T cells enriched from blood (not recorded which). The V gene is TRBV24-1, the J gene TRBJ1-3; TRBD1 aligns across 9 bases. The CDR3 sequence is CATSDPPGQGNSGNTIYF. The CDR3 nucleotides read TGTGCCACCAGTGACCCGCCGGGACAGGGTAACTCTGGAAACACCATATATTTT.